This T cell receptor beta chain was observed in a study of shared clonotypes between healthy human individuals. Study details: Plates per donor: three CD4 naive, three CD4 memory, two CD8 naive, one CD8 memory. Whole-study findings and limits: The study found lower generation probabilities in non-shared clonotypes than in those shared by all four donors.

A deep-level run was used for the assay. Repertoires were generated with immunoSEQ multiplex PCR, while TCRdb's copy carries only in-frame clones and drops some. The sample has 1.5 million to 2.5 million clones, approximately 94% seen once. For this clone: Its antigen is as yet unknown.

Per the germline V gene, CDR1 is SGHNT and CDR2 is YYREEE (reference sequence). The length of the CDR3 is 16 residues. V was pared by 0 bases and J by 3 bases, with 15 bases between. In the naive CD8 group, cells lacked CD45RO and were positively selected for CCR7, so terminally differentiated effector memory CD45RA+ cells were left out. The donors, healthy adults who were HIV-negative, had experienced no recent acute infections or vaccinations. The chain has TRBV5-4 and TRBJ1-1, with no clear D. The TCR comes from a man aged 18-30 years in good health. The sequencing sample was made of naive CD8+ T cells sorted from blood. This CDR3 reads CASSLDDTGEDTEAFF. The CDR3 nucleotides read TGTGCCAGCAGCTTGGATGATACGGGCGAGGACACTGAAGCTTTCTTT.